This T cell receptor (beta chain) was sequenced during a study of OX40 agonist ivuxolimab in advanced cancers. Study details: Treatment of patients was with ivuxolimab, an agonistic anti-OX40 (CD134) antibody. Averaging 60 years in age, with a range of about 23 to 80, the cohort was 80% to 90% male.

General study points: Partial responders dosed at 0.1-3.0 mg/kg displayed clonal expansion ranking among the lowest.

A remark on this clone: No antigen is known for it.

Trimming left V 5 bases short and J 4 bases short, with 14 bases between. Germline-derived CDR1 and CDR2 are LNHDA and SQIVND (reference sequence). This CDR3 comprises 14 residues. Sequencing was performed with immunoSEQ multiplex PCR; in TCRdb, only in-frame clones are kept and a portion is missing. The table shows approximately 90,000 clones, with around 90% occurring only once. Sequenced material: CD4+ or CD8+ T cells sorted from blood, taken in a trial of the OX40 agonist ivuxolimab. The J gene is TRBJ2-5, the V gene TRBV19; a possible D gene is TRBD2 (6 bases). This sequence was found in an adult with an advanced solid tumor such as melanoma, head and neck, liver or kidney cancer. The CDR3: CASSAPSARETQYF. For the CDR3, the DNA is TGTGCCAGTAGTGCACCTAGCGCCCGAGAGACCCAGTACTTC.